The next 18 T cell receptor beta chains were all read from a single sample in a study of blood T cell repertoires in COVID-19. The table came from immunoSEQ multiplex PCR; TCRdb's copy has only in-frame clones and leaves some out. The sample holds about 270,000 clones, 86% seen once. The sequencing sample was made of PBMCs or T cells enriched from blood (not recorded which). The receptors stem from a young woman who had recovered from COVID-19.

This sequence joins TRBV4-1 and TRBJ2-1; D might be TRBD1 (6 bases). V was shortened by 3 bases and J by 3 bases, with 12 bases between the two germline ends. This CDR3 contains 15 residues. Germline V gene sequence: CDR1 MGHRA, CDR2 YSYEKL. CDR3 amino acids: CASSHRQVDYNEQFF. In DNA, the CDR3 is TGCGCCAGCAGCCATCGACAGGTAGACTACAATGAGCAGTTCTTC.

DNA of the CDR3: TGTGCCAGCAGCTACGACAGGGGGGATGAAAAACTGTTTTTT. This codes for CASSYDRGDEKLFF. The rearrangement links TRBV5-4 to TRBJ1-4; 9 bases are a match to TRBD1. CDR3 length: 14 amino acids. Per germline, CDR1 SGHNT and CDR2 YYREEE (reference sequence). After removal of 3 bases from V and 6 bases from J, the junction contained 3 bases not matched to a gene.

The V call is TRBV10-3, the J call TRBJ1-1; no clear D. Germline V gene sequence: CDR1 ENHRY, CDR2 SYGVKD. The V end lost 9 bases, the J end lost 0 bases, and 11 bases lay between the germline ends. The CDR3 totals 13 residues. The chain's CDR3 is CAIMNRMNTEAFF. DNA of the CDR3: TGTGCCATAATGAACAGAATGAACACTGAAGCTTTCTTT.

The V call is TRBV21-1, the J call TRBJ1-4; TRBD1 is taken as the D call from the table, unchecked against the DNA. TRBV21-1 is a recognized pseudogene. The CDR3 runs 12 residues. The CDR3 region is CASRGKSEKLFF. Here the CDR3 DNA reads TGTGCCAGCAGGGGCAAGAGTGAAAAACTGTTTTTT.

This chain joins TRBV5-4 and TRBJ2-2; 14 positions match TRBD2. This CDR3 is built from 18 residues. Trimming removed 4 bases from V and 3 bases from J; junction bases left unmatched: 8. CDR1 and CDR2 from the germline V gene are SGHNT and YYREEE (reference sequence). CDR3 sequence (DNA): TGTGCCAGCAGCGTCGGACTAGCGGGAGGATCTTACACCGGGGAGCTGTTTTTT. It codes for CASSVGLAGGSYTGELFF.

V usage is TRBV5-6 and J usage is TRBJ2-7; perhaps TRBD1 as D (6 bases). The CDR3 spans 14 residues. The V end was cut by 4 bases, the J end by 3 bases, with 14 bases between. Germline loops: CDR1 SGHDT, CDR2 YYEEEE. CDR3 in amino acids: CASSVLGADYEQYF. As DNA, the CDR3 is TGTGCCAGCAGCGTACTGGGGGCGGACTACGAGCAGTACTTC.

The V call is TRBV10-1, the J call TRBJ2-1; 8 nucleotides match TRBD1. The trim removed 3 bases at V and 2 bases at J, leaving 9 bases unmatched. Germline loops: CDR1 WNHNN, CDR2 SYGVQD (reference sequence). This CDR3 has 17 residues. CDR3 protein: CASSEFRGRDAYNEQFF. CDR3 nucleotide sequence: TGCGCCAGCAGTGAATTCAGGGGGCGGGATGCCTACAATGAGCAGTTCTTC.

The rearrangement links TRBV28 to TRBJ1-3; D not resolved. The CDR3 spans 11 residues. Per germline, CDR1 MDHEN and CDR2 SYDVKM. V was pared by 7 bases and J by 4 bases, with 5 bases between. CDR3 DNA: TGTGCCAGCATACAGGGAAACACCATATATTTT. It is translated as CASIQGNTIYF.

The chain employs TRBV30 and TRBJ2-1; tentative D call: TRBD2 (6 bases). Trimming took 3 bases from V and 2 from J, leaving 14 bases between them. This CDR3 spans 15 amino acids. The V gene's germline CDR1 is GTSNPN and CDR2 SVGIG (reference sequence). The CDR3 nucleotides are TGTGCCTGGAGCCCCCGTGCGGGGCCCTACAATGAGCAGTTCTTC. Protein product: CAWSPRAGPYNEQFF.

The CDR3 nucleotides read TGTGCCAGCTCATCACTACAGACATCTCGAGAGACCCAGTACTTC. This encodes CASSSLQTSRETQYF. The V and J genes are TRBV18 and TRBJ2-5; D remains unclear. The CDR3 runs 15 residues. Germline assignment: CDR1 KGHSH and CDR2 LQKENI. The V and J ends lost 5 bases and 4 bases respectively, with 17 bases between them.

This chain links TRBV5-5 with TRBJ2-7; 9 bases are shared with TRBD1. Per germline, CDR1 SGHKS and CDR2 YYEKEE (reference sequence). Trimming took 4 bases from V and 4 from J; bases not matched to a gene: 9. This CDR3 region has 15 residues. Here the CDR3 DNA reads TGTGCCAGCAGCAGCAGCGGGACAGGGTTTTACGAGCAGTACTTC. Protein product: CASSSSGTGFYEQYF.

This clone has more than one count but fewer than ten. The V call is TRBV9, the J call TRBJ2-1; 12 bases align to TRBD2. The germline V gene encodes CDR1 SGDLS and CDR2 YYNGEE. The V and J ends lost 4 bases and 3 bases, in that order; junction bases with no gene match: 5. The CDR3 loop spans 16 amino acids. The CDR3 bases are TGTGCCAGCAGCCCTCAGACTAGCGGGGGCTACAATGAGCAGTTCTTC. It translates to CASSPQTSGGYNEQFF.

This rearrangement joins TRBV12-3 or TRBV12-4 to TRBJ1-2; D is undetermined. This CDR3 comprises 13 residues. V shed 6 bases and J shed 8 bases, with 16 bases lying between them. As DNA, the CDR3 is TGTGCCAGCAGCCTAAGCGGGCAAAGGGGCTACACCTTC. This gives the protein CASSLSGQRGYTF.

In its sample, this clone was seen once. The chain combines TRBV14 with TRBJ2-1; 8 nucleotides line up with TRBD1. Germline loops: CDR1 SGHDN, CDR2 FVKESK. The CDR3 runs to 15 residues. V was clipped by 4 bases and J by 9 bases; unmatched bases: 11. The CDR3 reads CASSPGQGFWAEQFF. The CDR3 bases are TGTGCCAGCAGCCCCGGACAGGGATTTTGGGCTGAGCAGTTCTTC.

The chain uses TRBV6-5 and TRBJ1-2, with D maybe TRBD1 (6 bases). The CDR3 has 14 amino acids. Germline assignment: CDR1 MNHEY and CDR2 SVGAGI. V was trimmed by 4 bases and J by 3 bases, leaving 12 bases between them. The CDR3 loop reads CASSSQGGDYGYTF. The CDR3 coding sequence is TGTGCCAGCAGTTCACAGGGAGGGGACTATGGCTACACCTTC.

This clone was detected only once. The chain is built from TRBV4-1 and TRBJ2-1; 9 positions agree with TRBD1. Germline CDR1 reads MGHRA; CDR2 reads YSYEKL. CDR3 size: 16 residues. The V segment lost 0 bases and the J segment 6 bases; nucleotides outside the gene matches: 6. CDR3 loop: CASSQEGTGLSNEQFF. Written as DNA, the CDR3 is TGCGCCAGCAGCCAAGAGGGGACAGGGCTATCCAATGAGCAGTTCTTC.

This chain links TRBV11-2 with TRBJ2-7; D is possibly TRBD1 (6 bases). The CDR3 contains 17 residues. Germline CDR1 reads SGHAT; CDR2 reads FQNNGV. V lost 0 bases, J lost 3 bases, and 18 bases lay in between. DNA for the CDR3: TGTGCCAGCAGCTTAGATCAGCTGGGGGCTGCGATCTACGAGCAGTACTTC. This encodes CASSLDQLGAAIYEQYF.

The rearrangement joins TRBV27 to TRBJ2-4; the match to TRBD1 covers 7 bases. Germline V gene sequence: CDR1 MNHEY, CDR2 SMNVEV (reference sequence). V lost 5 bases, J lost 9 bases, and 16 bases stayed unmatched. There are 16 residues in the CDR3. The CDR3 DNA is TGTGCCAGCAGTGTGGGGGCGAGGGACAGAGCAAGCATTCAGTACTTC. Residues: CASSVGARDRASIQYF.